This entry describes one TCR beta chain. The source of the sample is a study of blood T cell repertoires in COVID-19. The wider study: Acute and convalescent COVID-19 samples came from the United States, Italy and Spain. T cells, B-cell-depleted T cells, or PBMCs supplied cDNA or gDNA.

Seattle participants joined during active infection and were tracked over time. This CDR3 has 15 residues. V shed 3 bases, J shed 8 bases, and the junction held 9 bases outside the gene matches. Germline CDR1 MGHDK, CDR2 SYGVNS. Authors' processing steps: Amplification with reference gene primers provided the estimates of nucleated cell counts. Some clones are missing from TCRdb's copy, which holds only in-frame ones; the method was immunoSEQ multiplex PCR. D and trimming come from the DNA, and the V and J calls and clone size come from that table. The repertoire holds around 160,000 clones, with approximately 85% as singletons.

This receptor was obtained from a woman aged 55-75 years with COVID-19, enrolled during active disease. The chain carries TRBV25-1 and TRBJ1-2; 10 bases map to TRBD1. Sequencing was done on a sample of peripheral blood. CDR3 in amino acids: CASSDQTGGLGGYTF. The CDR3 coding sequence is TGTGCCAGCAGTGACCAGACAGGGGGCCTCGGCGGCTACACCTTC.